This T cell receptor (beta chain) appears in the sequencing data of a study of monozygotic twins with inflammatory bowel disease. General study results and limits: No single strong signal or clonotype associated with IBD was supported. Fewer clonotypes were shared with others by IBD patients than by healthy twins, especially with disease activity.

The germline V gene has CDR1 GTSNPN and CDR2 SVGIG (reference sequence). This CDR3 comprises 11 residues. It was approximately 3,500 ng of total RNA that each TCR library used. Through template switching, UMIs that included a 6-nucleotide sample barcode were added. TCRdb reanalyzed the 5' RACE reads and collapses them to one entry per CDR3 protein, without DNA. This repertoire includes 110,000 to 150,000 distinct CDR3 sequences. On this clonotype: What it recognizes is unknown.

Sequenced: blood. The TCR originated in a human donor with ulcerative colitis or Crohn's disease, or a healthy co-twin of an affected twin (not recorded which). The chain recombines TRBV30 with TRBJ2-1. This CDR3 is CAWSVKHEQFF.